The clone carrying this T cell receptor (beta chain) was seen more than once but under ten times. Its antigen is unidentified. The libraries were made with immunoSEQ version 4 in survey mode. Clones were read by immunoSEQ multiplex PCR, and TCRdb kept only the in-frame ones, dropping some. The table has roughly 41,000 clones, approximately 80% seen once; the top ten hold 1.5% to 2%. Stimulation used about 10 ug/mL lysate from CMV-infected fibroblasts. CD40L-negative CD69-negative CD45RO-high memory CD4+ T cells were sorted as populations depleted of antigen-responding cells. This specimen comes from a study of persistence of HIV-infected CD4 T cells. V was trimmed by 0 bases and J by 5 bases, leaving 9 bases between them. This CDR3 is 15 amino acids long. Germline CDR1 reads SGHRS; CDR2 reads YFSETQ.

The TCR sequence derives from an adult man with HIV who was CMV-seropositive. The genes are TRBV5-1 and TRBJ2-6; D uncertain. The specimen comprised CD4+ T cells sorted from PBMCs after approximately 20-hour stimulation, sampled from a patient who received antiretroviral therapy. The CDR3 DNA follows: TGCGCCAGCAGCTTGGAGTTTGGCAGGGCCAACGTCCTGACTTTC. Translating gives CASSLEFGRANVLTF.